This T cell receptor (beta chain) was recovered during a study of identical twins. Template switching added a universal primer site; cDNA carried unique molecular identifiers. TCRdb re-analysed the 5' RACE reads in MiXCR, keeping a single row per CDR3 protein. The sample shows 200,000 to 300,000 distinct CDR3 sequences, around 7% of them seen only once. The CDR3 spans 14 residues. The ends were cut back, 7 bases at V and 8 bases at J, with 20 bases in the middle. The V gene's germline CDR1 is MNHNS and CDR2 SASEGT. This clonotype showed up just a few times. Its specificity is not known. Study-level points and caveats: Models underestimated out-of-frame TCR alpha sharing in monozygotic twins. Zero-insertion analyses could be partly confounded by invariant MAIT and iNKT cells. Cross-sectional statistical analysis was relied on for the conclusions, without the same donors being followed.

This sample also appeared in a second study, on yellow fever vaccine responses in identical twins.

This rearrangement joins TRBV6-1 to TRBJ1-2; TRBD1 is a possible D gene (5 bases). The source of this sequence is a woman aged 18-30 years in good health. The specimen was memory (CD45RO+) T cells sorted from blood. The CDR3 coding sequence is TGTGCCAGCAAAAAACCGGGATCCCCAGGGGGCTACACCTTC. This gives the protein CASKKPGSPGGYTF.